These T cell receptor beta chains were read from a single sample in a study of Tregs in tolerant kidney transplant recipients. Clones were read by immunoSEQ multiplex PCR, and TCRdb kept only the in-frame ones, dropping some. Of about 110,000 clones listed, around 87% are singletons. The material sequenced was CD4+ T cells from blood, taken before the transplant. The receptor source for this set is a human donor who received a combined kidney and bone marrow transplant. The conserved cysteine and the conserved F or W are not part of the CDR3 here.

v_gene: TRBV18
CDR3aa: ASSLLPQGMNTEAF

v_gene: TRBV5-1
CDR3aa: ASSADSPGYGYT

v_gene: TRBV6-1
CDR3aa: ASSELGGARSYNEQF

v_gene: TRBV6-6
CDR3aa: ASSSGQGNLYEQY

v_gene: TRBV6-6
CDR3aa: ASGPPDRGGYGYT

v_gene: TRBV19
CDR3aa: ASSIGDTQY

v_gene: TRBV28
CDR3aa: ASLTGLNTEAF

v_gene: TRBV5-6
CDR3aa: ASSQRQGPTYYEQY

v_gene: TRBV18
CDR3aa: ASSPRRTGELF

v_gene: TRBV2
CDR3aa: ASSAGGSGTEETQY

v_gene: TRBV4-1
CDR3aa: ASSQERSRGENIQY

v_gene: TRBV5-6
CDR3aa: ASSSGTRDEY

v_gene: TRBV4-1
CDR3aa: ASSLTGQGSEQY

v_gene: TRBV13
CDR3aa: ASSPLKPGELF

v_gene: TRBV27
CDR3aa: ASSLGGAGELF

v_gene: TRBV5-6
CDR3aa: ASSSPFTSGRAYEQY

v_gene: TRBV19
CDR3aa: ASTGRGAYSNQPQH

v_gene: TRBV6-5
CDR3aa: ASSYLEGNEQY

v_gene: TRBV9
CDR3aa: ASSVSGFPFSYNEQF

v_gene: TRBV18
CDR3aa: ASSPRQGVIMNTEAF

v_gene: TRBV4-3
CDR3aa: ASSQVVQSVNEQF

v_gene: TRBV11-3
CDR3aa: ASSLYSGELF

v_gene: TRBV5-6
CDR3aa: ASSFLAGGRETQY

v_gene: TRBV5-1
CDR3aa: ASRISGGQGKAGELF

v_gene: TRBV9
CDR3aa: ASSLGGQGAVSYGYT

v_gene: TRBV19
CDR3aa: ASSRTGGSSGANVLT

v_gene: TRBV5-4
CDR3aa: ASSAGGAENEKLF

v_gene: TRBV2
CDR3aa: ASILTPTYGYT

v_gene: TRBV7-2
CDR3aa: ASSLQERTEAF

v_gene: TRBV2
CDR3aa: ASTSQGALGTEAF

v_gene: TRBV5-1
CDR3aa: ASSRRDLGTGELF

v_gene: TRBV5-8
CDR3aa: ASSFPVRGNQPQH

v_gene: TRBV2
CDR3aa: ASASGSNTGELF

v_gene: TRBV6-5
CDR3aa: ASSRGLAEANIQY

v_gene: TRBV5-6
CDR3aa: AQRQWYNSPLH

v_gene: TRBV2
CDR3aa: ASSEAGTDYGYT

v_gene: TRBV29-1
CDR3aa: SVDRDTNYGYT

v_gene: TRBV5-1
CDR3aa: ASSRGRLEQY

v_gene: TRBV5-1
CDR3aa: ASSLRQMNTEAF

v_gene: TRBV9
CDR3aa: ASSLADRAGEKLF

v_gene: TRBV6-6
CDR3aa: ASSIGGSSYEQY